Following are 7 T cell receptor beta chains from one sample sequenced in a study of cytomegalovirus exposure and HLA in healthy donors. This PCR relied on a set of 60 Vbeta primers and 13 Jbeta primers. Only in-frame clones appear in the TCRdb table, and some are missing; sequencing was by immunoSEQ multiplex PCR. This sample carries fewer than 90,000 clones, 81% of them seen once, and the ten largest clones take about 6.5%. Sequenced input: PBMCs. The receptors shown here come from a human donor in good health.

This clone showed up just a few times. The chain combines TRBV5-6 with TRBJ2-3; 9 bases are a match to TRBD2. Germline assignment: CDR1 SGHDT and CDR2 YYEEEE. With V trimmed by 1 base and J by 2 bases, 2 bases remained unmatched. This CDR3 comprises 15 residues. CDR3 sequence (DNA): TGTGCCAGCAGCTTGCTAGCGGGGATCACAGATACGCAGTATTTT. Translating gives CASSLLAGITDTQYF.

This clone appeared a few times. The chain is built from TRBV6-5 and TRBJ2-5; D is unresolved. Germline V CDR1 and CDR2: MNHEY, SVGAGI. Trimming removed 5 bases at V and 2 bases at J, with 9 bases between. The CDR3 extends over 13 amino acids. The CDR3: CASSVPGQETQYF. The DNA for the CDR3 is TGTGCCAGCAGTGTTCCGGGTCAAGAGACCCAGTACTTC.

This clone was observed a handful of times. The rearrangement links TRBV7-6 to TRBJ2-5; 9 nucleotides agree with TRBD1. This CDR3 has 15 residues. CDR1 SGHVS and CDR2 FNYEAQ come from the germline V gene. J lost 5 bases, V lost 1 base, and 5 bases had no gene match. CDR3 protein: CASSLGTGAWETQYF. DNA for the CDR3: TGTGCCAGCAGCTTAGGGACAGGGGCATGGGAGACCCAGTACTTC.

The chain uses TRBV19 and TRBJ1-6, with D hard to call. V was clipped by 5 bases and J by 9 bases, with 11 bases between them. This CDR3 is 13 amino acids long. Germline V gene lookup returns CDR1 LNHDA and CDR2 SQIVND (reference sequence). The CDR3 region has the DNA TGTGCCAGTAGTCCCAAGAGAACTTCACCCCTCCACTTT. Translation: CASSPKRTSPLHF.

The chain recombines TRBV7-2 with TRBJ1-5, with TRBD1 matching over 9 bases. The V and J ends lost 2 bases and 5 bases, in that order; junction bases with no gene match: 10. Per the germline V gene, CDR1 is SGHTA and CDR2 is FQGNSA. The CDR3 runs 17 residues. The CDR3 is CASSLKGPQGAHQPQHF. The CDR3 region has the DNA TGTGCCAGCAGCTTAAAGGGCCCACAGGGGGCCCATCAGCCCCAGCATTTT. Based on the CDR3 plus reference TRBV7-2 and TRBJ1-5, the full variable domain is GAGVSQSPSNKVTEKGKDVELRCDPISGHTALYWYRQSLGQGLEFLIYFQGNSAPDKSGLPSDRFSAERTGGSVSTLTIQRTQQEDSAVYLCASSLKGPQGAHQPQHFGDGTRLSIL.

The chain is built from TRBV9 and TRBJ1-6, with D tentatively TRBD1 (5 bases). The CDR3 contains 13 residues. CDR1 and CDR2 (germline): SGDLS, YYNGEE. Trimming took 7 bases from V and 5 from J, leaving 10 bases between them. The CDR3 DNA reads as TGTGCCAGCGGGCAGGGTGATAATTCACCCCTCCACTTT. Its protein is CASGQGDNSPLHF.

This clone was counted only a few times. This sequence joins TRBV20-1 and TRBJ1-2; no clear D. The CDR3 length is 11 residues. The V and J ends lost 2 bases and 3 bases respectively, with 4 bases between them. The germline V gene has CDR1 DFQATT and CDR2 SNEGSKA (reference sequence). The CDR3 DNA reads TGCAGTGCTAGACAGGACTATGGCTACACCTTC. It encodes CSARQDYGYTF.